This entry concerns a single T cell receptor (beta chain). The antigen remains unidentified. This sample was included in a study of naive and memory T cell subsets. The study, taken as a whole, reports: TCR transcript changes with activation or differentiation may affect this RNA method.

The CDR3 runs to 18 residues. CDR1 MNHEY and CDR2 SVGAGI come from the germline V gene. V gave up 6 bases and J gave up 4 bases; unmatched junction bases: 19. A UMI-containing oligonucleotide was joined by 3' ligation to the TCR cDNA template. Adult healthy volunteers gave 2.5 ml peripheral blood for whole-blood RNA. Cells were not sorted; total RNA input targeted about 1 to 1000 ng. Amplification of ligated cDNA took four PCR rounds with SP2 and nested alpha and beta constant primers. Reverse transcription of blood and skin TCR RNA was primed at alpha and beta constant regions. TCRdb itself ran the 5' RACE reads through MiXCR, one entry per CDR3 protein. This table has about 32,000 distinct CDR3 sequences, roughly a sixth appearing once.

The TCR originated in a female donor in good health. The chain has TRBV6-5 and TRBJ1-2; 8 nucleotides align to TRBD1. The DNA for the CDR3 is TGTGCCAGCAGCCGGGACGAGGGACAGGCCCTGCTACTCTATGGCTACACCTTC. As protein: CASSRDEGQALLLYGYTF.